The following is a T cell receptor (beta chain) sequence with its context. A read error may explain this, as a much larger clone is one base away. Amplified regions were TCR beta CDR3 sequences from RNA transcripts. The study used the HTBI primer set for a first-round RT-PCR of the TCR CDR3. In TCRdb, the multiplex PCR reads were re-called with MiXCR into one record per CDR3 protein. The sample has some 620,000 distinct CDR3 sequences, about 16% seen once; the top ten hold 3% to 4.5%. Germline CDR1 and CDR2: KGHSH and LQKENI. The CDR3 covers 13 residues. Trimming left V 3 bases short and J 7 bases short, with 11 bases between. This sample stems from a study of T cells in Graves' hyperthyroidism and ophthalmopathy.

The clonotype comes from a woman aged 30 to 39 with Graves' hyperthyroidism. The material sequenced was blood. The chain uses TRBV18 and TRBJ2-3; the D call may be TRBD1 or TRBD2 (5 bases each). CDR3 nucleotides: TGTGCCAGCTCACCCGGGGCCGCATATACGCAGTATTTT. Encoded protein: CASSPGAAYTQYF. Together with reference TRBV18 and TRBJ2-3, the CDR3 gives the full variable domain: NAGVMQNPRHLVRRRGQEARLRCSPMKGHSHVYWYRQLPEEGLKFMVYLQKENIIDESGMPKERFSAEFPKEGPSILRIQQVVRGDSAAYFCASSPGAAYTQYFGPGTRLTVL.